One TCR beta chain is described in this entry. Antigen: not known. The naive CD8 fraction comprised CD45RO-negative cells positively selected for CCR7 and excluded terminally differentiated effector memory CD45RA+ cells. This entry is derived from a study of shared clonotypes between healthy human individuals. Overall study context: The study drew on two women and a few men aged 18 to 49 as donors.

Overall study findings and caveats: Sorted-subset sequencing was shown by rarefaction to be incomplete despite large depth. Generation probability values for non-shared clonotypes were lower than those for clonotypes shared by all four donors. The sharing of 5% to 6.5% of naive CD4 clonotypes was seen across a handful of donors.

Germline assignment: CDR1 SGDLS and CDR2 YYNGEE. There are 15 residues in the CDR3. The germline V and J ends were trimmed by 3 bases and 3 bases, with 13 bases remaining between them. Libraries were prepared by immunoSEQ multiplex PCR; TCRdb keeps only in-frame clonotypes and omits some of them. The data show a few million clones, approximately 92% seen once. Sequenced input: naive CD8+ T cells from PBMCs. This sequence joins TRBV9 and TRBJ2-1, with D possibly matching TRBD1 (6 bases). The TCR comes from a man between 18 and 35 years old in good health. Some clones in this sample may be carry-over from other donors' samples. Here the CDR3 DNA reads TGTGCCAGCAGCGGTCCAGGGGAGTTCTACAATGAGCAGTTCTTC. It encodes CASSGPGEFYNEQFF.